The clone carrying this T cell receptor beta chain was picked up a small number of times. This sample stems from a study of blood T cell repertoires in COVID-19. The overall study: Some COVID-19 samples were acute and others convalescent; all came from the United States, Italy and Spain. The analysed material was cDNA or gDNA that came from T cells, B-cell-depleted T cells, or PBMCs.

The junction had 14 bases not matched to a gene; V was cut back by 0 bases and J by 4 bases. The CDR3 is 19 residues long. The germline V gene has CDR1 LGHDT and CDR2 YNNKEL (reference sequence). Per the study methods: From reference gene primer amplification, estimates of nucleated cell counts were derived. This table comes from immunoSEQ multiplex PCR, and its TCRdb copy is limited to in-frame clones, with some not included. V and J calls and clone size are copied from that table; D and trimming were computed from the DNA. Of around 86,000 clones listed, 70% to 90% are singletons. Sequenced: peripheral blood. The chain is built from TRBV3-1 (or the pseudogene TRBV3-2) and TRBJ1-5; 8 bases fit TRBD1. The source of this sequence is a human donor with acute or convalescent COVID-19. The donor label of this sample is uncertain. The CDR3 loop reads CASSQDPLGQALKNQPQHF. The CDR3 coding sequence is TGTGCCAGCAGCCAAGATCCACTGGGACAGGCTTTGAAAAATCAGCCCCAGCATTTT.